These 8 T cell receptor beta chains originate from one sample sequenced in a study of shared clonotypes between healthy human individuals. Clones were sequenced by immunoSEQ multiplex PCR, and TCRdb holds only the in-frame ones, with some missing. The sample contains some 790,000 clones, roughly 72% of which appear only once. What was sequenced was memory CD4+ T cells sorted from blood. The subset here: CD45RA-negative fraction. The receptors were gathered from a woman under 40 in good health.

The chain links TRBV28 to TRBJ1-3, with 8 bases aligning to TRBD1. J lost 1 base, V lost 5 bases, and 7 bases had no gene match. This CDR3 spans 16 amino acids. Per the germline V gene, CDR1 is MDHEN and CDR2 is SYDVKM. This CDR3 reads CASSQRTGWSGNTIYF. In DNA, the CDR3 is TGTGCCAGCAGTCAACGGACAGGGTGGTCTGGAAACACCATATATTTT.

This clone was seen a handful of times. The chain has TRBV6-6 and TRBJ2-7, with 8 positions matching TRBD1. CDR3 size: 16 residues. From germline, CDR1 is MNHNY and CDR2 SVGAGI (reference sequence). V lost 4 bases and J lost 0; bases outside the gene matches: 8. In DNA, the CDR3 is TGTGCCAGCAGTTCCTCAGGACAGGGCCTCTCCTACGAGCAGTACTTC. Amino acids: CASSSSGQGLSYEQYF.

The J gene is TRBJ2-3, the V gene TRBV6-5, with D possibly TRBD2 on 6 matching bases. The CDR3 covers 15 residues. V was cut by 5 bases and J by 1 base, with 13 bases left in between. CDR1 and CDR2 (germline): MNHEY, SVGAGI. The CDR3 protein is CASSTRASGTDTQYF. For the CDR3, the DNA is TGTGCCAGCAGTACCCGGGCTAGCGGCACAGATACGCAGTATTTT.

The chain employs TRBV28 and TRBJ1-2; D uncertain. Germline CDR1 reads MDHEN; CDR2 reads SYDVKM. The CDR3 sequence is 13 residues long. V was trimmed by 4 bases and J by 2 bases, leaving 8 bases between them. CDR3 sequence reads: CASSYPQNYGYTF. CDR3 DNA sequence: TGTGCCAGCAGTTACCCACAGAACTATGGCTACACCTTC.

The chain joins TRBV30 to TRBJ1-2, with D maybe TRBD1 (5 bases). Germline V gene data show CDR1 as GTSNPN and CDR2 as SVGIG (reference sequence). The CDR3 is made up of 14 amino acids. Trimming took off 1 base at V and 4 bases at J, with 13 bases between the two ends. This CDR3 reads CAWSDGGISYGYTF. Written as DNA, the CDR3 is TGTGCCTGGAGTGACGGGGGGATAAGCTATGGCTACACCTTC.

The J gene is TRBJ2-7, the V gene TRBV29-1; D uncertain. Trimming pared 7 bases from V and 4 bases from J, leaving 14 bases between. This CDR3 contains 12 residues. CDR1 SQVTM and CDR2 ANQGSEA come from the germline V gene. The CDR3 sequence is CSALVGGYEQYF. In DNA, the CDR3 is TGCAGCGCCCTCGTCGGCGGATACGAGCAGTACTTC.

This clone was picked up a small number of times. The chain links TRBV2 to TRBJ2-7; possibly TRBD1 for D (6 bases). The CDR3 has 11 amino acids. Trimming pared 7 bases from V and 5 bases from J, leaving 9 bases between. Germline loops: CDR1 SNHLY, CDR2 FYNNEI. CDR3 in amino acids: CASKQGNEQYF. CDR3 sequence (DNA): TGTGCCAGCAAACAGGGCAACGAGCAGTACTTC.

On this clone itself: This same CDR3 is encoded by further DNA sequences in the sample. The chain uses TRBV18 and TRBJ2-3, with unresolved D. Germline V gene data show CDR1 as KGHSH and CDR2 as LQKENI. Trimming shortened V by 3 bases and J by 0 bases, and 4 bases separated the two germline ends. The CDR3 contains 13 residues. CDR3 loop: CASSPASTDTQYF. CDR3 DNA: TGTGCCAGCTCACCGGCTAGCACAGATACGCAGTATTTT. The variable domain in full, with the rest retrieved from reference TRBV18 and TRBJ2-3, is NAGVMQNPRHLVRRRGQEARLRCSPMKGHSHVYWYRQLPEEGLKFMVYLQKENIIDESGMPKERFSAEFPKEGPSILRIQQVVRGDSAAYFCASSPASTDTQYFGPGTRLTVL.